This T cell receptor beta chain was sequenced during a study of OX40 agonist ivuxolimab in advanced cancers. In the study overall: Given to patients was ivuxolimab, an agonistic anti-OX40 (CD134) antibody. Partial responses, seen in three patients, involved one hepatocellular carcinoma and two cutaneous melanomas. Findings and limits, study-wide: Low normalized T-cell clonal expansion also characterized some of the nonresponders.

As for this clone: Its antigen is as yet unknown.

Clones were read by immunoSEQ multiplex PCR, and TCRdb kept only the in-frame ones, dropping some. This repertoire shows tens of thousands of clones, 80% to 85% found once; its top ten account for 3%. The timepoints at which blood was sampled were baseline, cycle 4 day 1, and cycle 7 day 1. V was pared by 1 base and J by 3 bases, with 5 bases between. The CDR3 covers 13 residues. Germline lookup yields CDR1 SGHAT and CDR2 FQNNGV. This TCR was recovered from an adult with an advanced solid tumor such as melanoma, head and neck, liver or kidney cancer. The sample consisted of CD4+ or CD8+ T cells sorted from blood, taken in a trial of the OX40 agonist ivuxolimab. This chain links TRBV11-2 with TRBJ2-3; the D gene is possibly TRBD2 (5 bases). This CDR3 is CASSLGLTDTQYF. CDR3 bases: TGTGCCAGCAGCTTAGGACTAACAGATACGCAGTATTTT.